This TCR beta chain was identified during a study of shared clonotypes between healthy human individuals. General observations from the study: The donor pool, a small one, limited the genetic and exposure-history diversity represented. Sampling was confined to blood; repertoires within tissues likely differ. Naive CD4 clonotype sharing across a few donors was roughly 5%. All-four-donor shared clonotypes had higher generation probabilities than non-shared clonotypes did.

Assay: immunoSEQ multiplex PCR; the TCRdb copy retains only in-frame clones and omits some. The repertoire consists of approximately 810,000 clones, with 80% to 95% occurring once and the leading ten covering 24%. Details on this clone: The antigen is not known.

Germline assignment: CDR1 MNHEY and CDR2 SMNVEV (reference sequence). This CDR3 has 14 residues. V was clipped by 2 bases and J by 11 bases; unmatched bases: 7. CD45RO-negative CD8 cells positively selected for CCR7 made up the naive population, which excluded terminally differentiated effector memory CD45RA+ cells. The source material was naive CD8+ T cells sorted from blood. This TCR was sampled from a man younger than 45 in good health. V and J are TRBV27 and TRBJ2-1, with TRBD2 matching over 9 bases. CDR3 in amino acids: CASSLGLAGQKQFF. The CDR3 DNA follows: TGTGCCAGCAGTTTAGGTCTAGCGGGGCAAAAGCAGTTCTTC.